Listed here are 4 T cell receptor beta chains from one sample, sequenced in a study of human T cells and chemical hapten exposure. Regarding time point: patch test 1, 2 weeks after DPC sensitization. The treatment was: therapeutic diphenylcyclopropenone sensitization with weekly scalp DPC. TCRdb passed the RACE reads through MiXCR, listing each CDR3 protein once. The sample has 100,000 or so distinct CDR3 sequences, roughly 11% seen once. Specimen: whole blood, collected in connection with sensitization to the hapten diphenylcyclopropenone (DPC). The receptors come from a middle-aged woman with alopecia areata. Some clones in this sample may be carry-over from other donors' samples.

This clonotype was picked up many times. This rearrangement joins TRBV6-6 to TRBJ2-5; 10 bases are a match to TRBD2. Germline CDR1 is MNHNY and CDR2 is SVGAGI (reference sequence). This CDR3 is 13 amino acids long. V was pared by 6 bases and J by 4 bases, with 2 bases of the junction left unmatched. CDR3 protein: CASRSGGVETQYF. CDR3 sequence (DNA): TGTGCCAGCAGAAGCGGGGGGGTAGAGACCCAGTACTTC.

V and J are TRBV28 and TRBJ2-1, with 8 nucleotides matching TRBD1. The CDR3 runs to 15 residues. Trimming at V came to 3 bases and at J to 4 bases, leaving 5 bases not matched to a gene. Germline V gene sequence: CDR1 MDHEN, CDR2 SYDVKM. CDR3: CASSFFGTGYNEQFF. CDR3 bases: TGTGCCAGCAGTTTCTTCGGGACAGGTTACAATGAGCAGTTCTTC.

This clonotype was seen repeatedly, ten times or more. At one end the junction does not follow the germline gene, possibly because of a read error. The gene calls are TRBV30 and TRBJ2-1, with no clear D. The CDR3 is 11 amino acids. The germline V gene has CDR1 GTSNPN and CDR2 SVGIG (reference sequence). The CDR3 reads CAWSVSGLVRF. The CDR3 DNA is TGTGCCTGGAGTGTATCCGGCCTCGTCCGCTTC.

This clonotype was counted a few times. The CDR3 nucleotides are TGCAGTGCTCCCGGGGCCTTTAATGAGCAGTTCTTC. Its protein is CSAPGAFNEQFF. The V gene is TRBV20-1, the J gene TRBJ2-1, with D possibly being TRBD1 or TRBD2 (5 bases each). There are 12 residues in the CDR3. V gave up 5 bases and J gave up 7 bases, with 12 bases separating them. Per the germline V gene, CDR1 is DFQATT and CDR2 is SNEGSKA (reference sequence).